The next 31 T cell receptor beta chains were all read from a single sample in a study of OX40 agonist ivuxolimab in advanced cancers. Assay: immunoSEQ multiplex PCR; the TCRdb copy retains only in-frame clones and omits some. The sample has 41,000 or so clones, around four fifths seen once. The source was CD4+ or CD8+ T cells sorted from blood, collected in a trial of the OX40 agonist ivuxolimab. These receptors were collected from an adult with an advanced solid tumor such as melanoma, head and neck, liver or kidney cancer.

This clone was recorded once. This chain joins TRBV4-2 and TRBJ2-7; TRBD2 agrees at 9 bases. The V segment lost 2 bases and the J segment 1 base; nucleotides outside the gene matches: 6. The length of the CDR3 is 16 residues. Germline assignment: CDR1 LGHNA and CDR2 YNFKEQ. The CDR3 DNA follows: TGTGCCAGCAGCCAACTGAGACTAGCGGAATCCTACGAGCAGTACTTC. It specifies CASSQLRLAESYEQYF.

The chain couples TRBV7-9 to TRBJ2-3; D unclear. In germline, CDR1 is SEHNR, CDR2 FQNEAQ (reference sequence). V was cut by 5 bases and J by 0 bases, with 3 bases left in between. The CDR3 is made up of 12 amino acids. The CDR3 sequence is CASSRSTDTQYF. The DNA of the CDR3 is TGTGCCAGCAGCCGGAGCACAGATACGCAGTATTTT.

This clone was seen a few times. CDR3 amino acids: CASSLSGLETYEQYF. CDR3 DNA sequence: TGTGCCAGCAGCTTAAGTGGACTAGAAACCTACGAGCAGTACTTC. The rearrangement links TRBV7-6 to TRBJ2-7, with TRBD2 matching 7 bases. Germline CDR1 SGHVS, CDR2 FNYEAQ. V shed 2 bases and J 2 bases; nucleotides not matched to a gene: 6. The CDR3 covers 15 residues.

The chain recombines TRBV5-1 with TRBJ2-1; the D gene is possibly TRBD2 (6 bases). Germline CDR1 reads SGHRS; CDR2 reads YFSETQ. The germline V and J ends were trimmed by 0 bases and 9 bases, with 10 bases remaining between them. The CDR3 runs 13 residues. The CDR3 loop reads CASSLGLATEQFF. The DNA for the CDR3 is TGCGCCAGCAGCTTGGGTCTAGCGACTGAGCAGTTCTTC.

This chain uses TRBV18 with TRBJ2-3; the match to TRBD2 covers 11 bases. Germline trimming cut 5 bases from V and 0 bases from J; bases unmatched to any gene: 7. The CDR3 loop spans 17 amino acids. The germline gives CDR1 KGHSH, CDR2 LQKENI. CDR3 protein: CASSSLTSGTSTDTQYF. The CDR3 DNA follows: TGTGCCAGCTCATCTTTGACTAGCGGGACTAGCACAGATACGCAGTATTTT.

This clone appeared a few times. The genes are TRBV19 and TRBJ2-7, with 7 bases that match TRBD1. This CDR3 spans 11 amino acids. The germline gives CDR1 LNHDA, CDR2 SQIVND (reference sequence). V shed 4 bases and J 11 bases; nucleotides not matched to a gene: 5. The CDR3 region has the DNA TGTGCCAGTAGTAAACAGGGGTTGGAGTACTTC. Protein product: CASSKQGLEYF.

This clone was seen more than once but under ten times. The chain is built from TRBV2 and TRBJ2-3; 7 bases are a match to TRBD1. Germline trimming cut 4 bases from V and 2 bases from J; bases unmatched to any gene: 15. This CDR3 has 18 residues. CDR1 is SNHLY and CDR2 is FYNNEI in the germline V gene. CDR3 region: CASSATGVIVSHTDTQYF. CDR3 DNA sequence: TGTGCCAGCAGTGCCACAGGGGTCATTGTCAGTCACACAGATACGCAGTATTTT.

This rearrangement joins TRBV19 to TRBJ2-5; D may be TRBD2 (6 bases). V was trimmed by 2 bases and J by 2 bases, leaving 12 bases between them. The CDR3 has 15 amino acids. The germline CDR1 and CDR2 sequences are LNHDA and SQIVND (reference sequence). The CDR3: CASSIFWDLQETQYF. The CDR3 bases are TGTGCCAGTAGTATATTCTGGGACTTACAAGAGACCCAGTACTTC.

The chain has TRBV25-1 and TRBJ2-7, with D possibly TRBD2 on 6 matching bases. CDR1 is MGHDK, CDR2 SYGVNS, per germline. V lost 2 bases to trimming and J lost 2 bases, with 10 bases between them. CDR3 length: 14 residues. The CDR3 nucleotides read TGTGCCAGCAGTGAAGAAGCGGGCCCCTACGAGCAGTACTTC. Translated, it gives CASSEEAGPYEQYF.

The genes are TRBV7-9 and TRBJ2-7, with D perhaps TRBD2 (7 bases). Between the trimmed V and J ends, which lost 1 base and 4 bases, there was a span of 14 bases. Germline loops: CDR1 SEHNR, CDR2 FQNEAQ (reference sequence). The CDR3 totals 15 residues. The CDR3 coding sequence is TGTGCCAGCAGCTTAGGAGGCGGGGGCCCATACGAGCAGTACTTC. It encodes CASSLGGGGPYEQYF.

The V and J genes are TRBV27 and TRBJ1-4; TRBD1 aligns across 10 bases. The J segment lost 6 bases and the V segment lost 1 base, leaving 5 bases of the junction unmatched. The CDR3 spans 16 residues. Germline CDR1 is MNHEY and CDR2 is SMNVEV (reference sequence). CDR3 residues: CASSLFGGTGDEKLFF. In nucleotides, the CDR3 is TGTGCCAGCAGTTTATTTGGCGGGACAGGGGATGAAAAACTGTTTTTT.

The table lists this clone with a count of one. The chain is built from TRBV2 and TRBJ2-1; TRBD2 matches 9 bases. This CDR3 has 15 amino acids. Trimming cost V 2 bases and J 4 bases; bases outside gene matches: 3. Germline V gene lookup returns CDR1 SNHLY and CDR2 FYNNEI. As DNA, the CDR3 is TGTGCCAGCAGTGAACGGACTAGCGCATACAATGAGCAGTTCTTC. This translates into CASSERTSAYNEQFF.

CDR3 sequence: CASRSGTDTQYF. DNA of the CDR3: TGTGCCAGTAGGTCTGGCACAGATACGCAGTATTTT. V and J are TRBV11-3 and TRBJ2-3, with D unclear. The CDR3 covers 12 residues. With 9 bases removed from V and 1 base from J, the gap between germline ends came to 8 bases. Germline values: CDR1 SGHNT, CDR2 YENEEA.

The chain carries TRBV19 and TRBJ2-5; 8 bases map to TRBD1. The CDR3 contains 14 residues. From germline, CDR1 is LNHDA and CDR2 SQIVND (reference sequence). Trimming cost V 6 bases and J 6 bases; bases outside gene matches: 9. CDR3 residues: CASSVAGGGQTQYF. The CDR3 DNA sequence: TGTGCCAGTAGCGTTGCAGGGGGCGGGCAGACCCAGTACTTC.

This clone occurred once. The CDR3 loop reads CASSSFKVPRDYGYTF. The CDR3 DNA sequence: TGTGCCAGCAGCTCATTTAAGGTCCCGAGGGACTATGGCTACACCTTC. This chain joins TRBV6-6 and TRBJ1-2; D is uncertain. The CDR3 runs 16 residues. The germline V gene encodes CDR1 MNHNY and CDR2 SVGAGI (reference sequence). Trimming pared 6 bases from V and 3 bases from J, leaving 20 bases between.

This clone has only one observation. This chain connects TRBV7-2 to TRBJ2-1; D unresolved. Trimming removed 0 bases from V and 7 bases from J, with 13 bases in between. Germline CDR1 is SGHTA and CDR2 is FQGNSA. The CDR3 contains 15 residues. CDR3 residues: CASSLARGSTNEQFF. CDR3 nucleotide sequence: TGTGCCAGCAGCTTAGCGCGTGGAAGTACTAATGAGCAGTTCTTC.

The chain recombines TRBV7-2 with TRBJ1-2; D gene unclear. The germline V gene encodes CDR1 SGHTA and CDR2 FQGNSA. The CDR3 contains 12 residues. Trimming shortened V by 3 bases and J by 8 bases, and 10 bases separated the two germline ends. The CDR3 spells CASSLGRRGYTF. The CDR3 region has the DNA TGTGCCAGCAGCTTGGGCAGGAGAGGCTACACCTTC. Full variable domain (missing parts from reference TRBV7-2 and TRBJ1-2): GAGVSQSPSNKVTEKGKDVELRCDPISGHTALYWYRQSLGQGLEFLIYFQGNSAPDKSGLPSDRFSAERTGGSVSTLTIQRTQQEDSAVYLCASSLGRRGYTFGSGTRLTVV.

V gene TRBV11-3 combines with J gene TRBJ1-1, with D hard to call. The V gene's germline CDR1 is SGHNT and CDR2 YENEEA. CDR3 length equals 11 residues. With 8 bases removed from V and 8 bases from J, the gap between germline ends came to 12 bases. The CDR3 DNA reads as TGTGCCAGCGCTGGCGGCTCAGAAGCTTTCTTT. Its translation is CASAGGSEAFF.

This clone was seen more than once but under ten times. The rearrangement links TRBV19 to TRBJ1-2; 7 bases fit TRBD1. The CDR3 covers 17 residues. The V gene's germline CDR1 is LNHDA and CDR2 SQIVND (reference sequence). V dropped 5 bases and J dropped 4; count of bases not matched to a gene: 16. The CDR3 DNA sequence: TGTGCCAGTAGTTCACAGGCGGGACAGTTTTTTTCCTATGGCTACACCTTC. Its translation: CASSSQAGQFFSYGYTF.

The rearrangement uses TRBV28 and TRBJ2-5; 15 nucleotides align to TRBD2. Trimming removed 6 bases from V and 4 bases from J; junction bases left unmatched: 12. CDR1 is MDHEN and CDR2 is SYDVKM in the germline V gene. CDR3 length: 18 residues. The CDR3 loop is CASSPGLAGGGWGETQYF. CDR3 bases: TGTGCCAGCAGCCCGGGACTAGCGGGAGGTGGCTGGGGAGAGACCCAGTACTTC.

The chain joins TRBV15 to TRBJ2-5, with D perhaps TRBD1 (5 bases). Germline V CDR1 and CDR2: LNHNV, YYDKDF (reference sequence). The V end lost 5 bases, the J end lost 3 bases, and 10 bases lay between the germline ends. The CDR3 runs 13 residues. CDR3 bases: TGTGCCACCAGCGGTGACAGCGAAGAGACCCAGTACTTC. Its translation is CATSGDSEETQYF.

Remarks on this clone: Other nucleotide sequences in the sample specify the same CDR3. This chain uses TRBV6-5 with TRBJ1-2; tentatively, D is TRBD1 (6 bases). The CDR3 runs 14 residues. Germline loops: CDR1 MNHEY, CDR2 SVGAGI. V lost 0 bases and J lost 8, with 13 bases in between. CDR3 in amino acids: CASSYSTAGEGYTF. DNA for the CDR3: TGTGCCAGCAGTTACTCGACGGCAGGGGAAGGCTACACCTTC.

The J gene is TRBJ2-7, the V gene TRBV27; TRBD1 matches 7 bases. Germline CDR1 reads MNHEY; CDR2 reads SMNVEV (reference sequence). The CDR3 consists of 15 residues. Unmatched junction bases numbered 7, after V lost 3 bases and J lost 2 bases. The CDR3 protein is CASSLSNRGTYEQYF. The CDR3 DNA reads as TGTGCCAGCAGTTTGTCCAACAGGGGCACCTACGAGCAGTACTTC.

The chain employs TRBV9 and TRBJ2-3; D gene uncertain. The V and J ends lost 3 bases and 2 bases respectively, with 10 bases between them. Germline CDR1 SGDLS, CDR2 YYNGEE. CDR3 length: 14 amino acids. The DNA of the CDR3 is TGTGCCAGCAGCGCCGGACCCTACACAGATACGCAGTATTTT. It encodes CASSAGPYTDTQYF.

The J gene is TRBJ2-3, the V gene TRBV28; 11 bases map to TRBD2. Germline lookup yields CDR1 MDHEN and CDR2 SYDVKM. The CDR3 sequence is 17 residues long. V trimming: 6 bases; J trimming: 5 bases; junction bases outside the gene matches: 13. CDR3 residues: CASSSRSGRARGDTQYF. CDR3 in DNA: TGTGCCAGCAGCAGCCGTAGCGGGAGGGCGAGGGGAGATACGCAGTATTTT.

CDR3 in amino acids: CASSSRDNYGYTF. CDR3 nucleotide sequence: TGTGCCAGCTCTTCGCGGGACAACTATGGCTACACCTTC. The chain is built from TRBV18 and TRBJ1-2, with D possibly matching TRBD1 (5 bases). Trimming stripped 6 bases from V and 2 bases from J, with 10 bases between. Per the germline V gene, CDR1 is KGHSH and CDR2 is LQKENI. This CDR3 is built from 13 residues.

The chain carries TRBV7-6 and TRBJ2-3; unclear D gene. Deletions cut 3 bases from V and 2 bases from J, with 9 bases between. The germline gives CDR1 SGHVS, CDR2 FNYEAQ. The CDR3 loop spans 14 amino acids. The CDR3 region is CASSFGLITDTQYF. The CDR3 DNA is TGTGCCAGCAGCTTCGGATTGATCACAGATACGCAGTATTTT.

CDR3 nucleotides: TGTGCCAGCAGTTTACCCCAGGGTCGCGGCTACACCTTC. Its protein is CASSLPQGRGYTF. The chain has TRBV28 and TRBJ1-2, with D possibly being TRBD1 (5 bases). Germline-derived CDR1 and CDR2 are MDHEN and SYDVKM. The CDR3 loop spans 13 amino acids. Trimming cost V 2 bases and J 8 bases, with 12 bases left between them.

CDR3 in DNA: TGTGCCTCAGAGGGGCCCGGGGAGCTGTTTTTT. It codes for CASEGPGELFF. The chain recombines TRBV30 with TRBJ2-2; perhaps D is TRBD1 or TRBD2 (5 bases each). This CDR3 contains 11 residues. V gave up 7 bases and J gave up 6 bases, with 9 bases separating them. The germline CDR1 and CDR2 sequences are GTSNPN and SVGIG (reference sequence). The full variable domain, in which reference TRBV30 and TRBJ2-2 provide the parts outside the CDR3, is SQTIHQWPATLVQPVGSPLSLECTVEGTSNPNLYWYRQAAGRGLQLLFYSVGIGQISSEVPQNLSASRPQDRQFILSSKKLLLSDSGFYLCASEGPGELFFGEGSRLTVL.

This clone was detected only once. The rearrangement joins TRBV2 to TRBJ1-5; 7 nucleotides match TRBD1. V trimming: 5 bases; J trimming: 6 bases; junction bases outside the gene matches: 7. The germline V gene has CDR1 SNHLY and CDR2 FYNNEI. This CDR3 region has 14 residues. Here the CDR3 reads CASSPDRVGQPQHF. The CDR3 DNA follows: TGTGCCAGCAGTCCTGACAGGGTAGGTCAGCCCCAGCATTTT.

The rearrangement uses TRBV7-2 and TRBJ2-5, with a weak D call TRBD1 (6 bases). Gene TRBJ2-7 matches the end of the DNA better, so the J call may be wrong. Per the germline V gene, CDR1 is SGHTA and CDR2 is FQGNSA. The CDR3 has 13 residues. This CDR3 is CASTNTHRVEQYF. As DNA, the CDR3 is TGTGCCAGCACCAACACCCACAGGGTCGAGCAGTACTTC.